This T cell receptor beta chain is from a study of blood T cell repertoires in COVID-19. Across the study: Acute and convalescent COVID-19 specimens originated in the United States, Italy and Spain.

As originally analysed: Estimation of nucleated cell counts was performed using reference gene primer amplification. Produced via immunoSEQ multiplex PCR; TCRdb's table is partial and in-frame only. V and J calls and clone size follow that table, whereas D and trimming were derived from the DNA. The sample holds about 83,000 clones, around 76% seen once. The sequence was obtained from a woman older than 75 with active or convalescent COVID-19. The sequenced material came from peripheral blood.

The CDR3 DNA follows: TGTGCCAGCAGTGAAGAGACACTGAGCTATGGCTACACCTTC. It specifies CASSEETLSYGYTF. The chain couples TRBV25-1 to TRBJ1-2; no clear D. Per germline, CDR1 MGHDK and CDR2 SYGVNS. The V and J ends lost 2 bases and 4 bases respectively, with 11 bases between them. The CDR3 is made up of 14 amino acids.